Listed below are T cell receptor beta chains from one sample, sequenced in a study of shared clonotypes between healthy human individuals. Some clones are missing from TCRdb's copy, which holds only in-frame ones; the method was immunoSEQ multiplex PCR. Of about 2 million clones in the sample, about 95% were seen once. The sequenced material came from naive CD8+ T cells sorted from blood. The receptors shown here come from a man between 18 and 35 years old in good health. The CDR3 runs from the conserved cysteine through the conserved F or W. The D gene is left open where the match is weak. Not every row has a clone size; where given, it reads once, few, many or a size class.

d_gene	abundance	v_gene	j_gene	CDR3aa	CDR3nt
NA	NA	TRBV5-1	TRBJ1-5	CASKGGDQPQHF	TGCGCCAGCAAAGGGGGAGATCAGCCCCAGCATTTT
TRBD1	NA	TRBV2	TRBJ2-2	CASSEPLTGTGDTGELFF	TGTGCCAGCAGTGAACCGCTGACAGGGACCGGGGACACCGGGGAGCTGTTTTTT
NA	NA	TRBV30	TRBJ1-3	CASTASSGNTIYF	TGTGCCTCTACAGCGTCCTCTGGAAACACCATATATTTT
NA	NA	TRBV6-5	TRBJ1-4	CASSYRGKNEKLFF	TGTGCCAGCAGTTACAGGGGAAAGAATGAAAAACTGTTTTTT
TRBD2	NA	TRBV30	TRBJ2-7	CAWSTLAGAGEQYF	TGTGCCTGGAGTACCCTAGCGGGAGCCGGAGAGCAGTACTTC
NA	NA	TRBV4-1	TRBJ2-2	CASSQIFRDFSGELFF	TGCGCCAGCAGCCAAATTTTCAGGGACTTCTCCGGGGAGCTGTTTTTT
NA	NA	TRBV11-2	TRBJ2-1	CASSFDSASSYNEQFF	TGTGCCAGCAGCTTCGATAGCGCGAGCTCCTACAATGAGCAGTTCTTC
NA	NA	TRBV7-3	TRBJ2-1	CASRYYNEQFF	TGTGCCAGCAGGTACTACAATGAGCAGTTCTTC
NA	NA	TRBV6-6	TRBJ2-2	CASSYSGPPGIGELFF	TGTGCCAGCAGTTACTCTGGGCCCCCGGGGATCGGGGAGCTGTTTTTT
NA	once	TRBV5-6	TRBJ1-2	CASTGDSVEYGYTF	TGTGCCAGCACCGGGGACTCCGTCGAATATGGCTACACCTTC
NA	NA	TRBV30	TRBJ1-4	CACGRVATNEKLFF	TGTGCCTGCGGCCGAGTAGCAACTAATGAAAAACTGTTTTTT
TRBD2	NA	TRBV5-4	TRBJ2-7	CASSAEGTSLREQYF	TGTGCCAGCAGCGCCGAAGGGACTAGCCTTCGGGAGCAGTACTTC
NA	NA	TRBV7-9	TRBJ1-1	CASSLSYTEAFF	TGTGCCAGCAGCTTATCGTACACTGAAGCTTTCTTT
TRBD1	NA	TRBV27	TRBJ1-1	CASRMTGGGTEAFF	TGTGCCAGCAGGATGACAGGGGGCGGGACTGAAGCTTTCTTT
NA	NA	TRBV6-1	TRBJ1-4	CASSEQLSNEKLFF	TGTGCCAGCAGTGAACAGCTGAGTAATGAAAAACTGTTTTTT
NA	NA	TRBV4-3	TRBJ2-5	CASSQGGGDQETQYF	TGCGCCAGCAGCCAAGGAGGGGGGGACCAAGAGACCCAGTACTTC
NA	NA	TRBV5-1	TRBJ1-1	CASSPTGQGEAFF	TGCGCCAGCAGCCCCACCGGACAAGGTGAAGCTTTCTTT
NA	NA	TRBV7-9	TRBJ2-5	CASSWGDGETQYF	TGTGCCAGCAGCTGGGGGGACGGTGAGACCCAGTACTTC
TRBD1	NA	TRBV27	TRBJ2-5	CASTKGQGLGETQYF	TGTGCCAGCACCAAAGGACAGGGGCTTGGAGAGACCCAGTACTTC
TRBD1	NA	TRBV7-2	TRBJ2-7	CASSLTVGDSPYEQYF	TGTGCCAGCAGCTTAACGGTTGGGGACAGCCCTTACGAGCAGTACTTC
NA	once	TRBV27	TRBJ2-2	CASSLGRATNTGELFF	TGTGCCAGCAGTTTGGGCAGGGCAACGAACACCGGGGAGCTGTTTTTT
NA	NA	TRBV7-3	TRBJ2-3	CASSLTSGATDTQYF	TGTGCCAGCAGCTTAACTAGCGGAGCCACAGATACGCAGTATTTT
NA	NA	TRBV29-1	TRBJ1-1	CSVRADTNTEAFF	TGCAGCGTTCGAGCAGACACGAACACTGAAGCTTTCTTT
TRBD2	NA	TRBV7-2	TRBJ2-7	CASSLERGSYEQYF	TGTGCCAGCAGCTTAGAGCGGGGATCCTACGAGCAGTACTTC
NA	NA	TRBV28	TRBJ2-1	CASRKEGLDEQFF	TGTGCCAGCAGAAAAGAGGGGTTGGATGAGCAGTTCTTC
NA	NA	TRBV6-4	TRBJ2-2	CASSGSLVLPANTGELFF	TGTGCCAGCAGTGGCTCACTAGTTTTACCCGCGAACACCGGGGAGCTGTTTTTT
TRBD1	NA	TRBV6-6	TRBJ1-4	CASSYYGQGEKLFF	TGTGCCAGCAGTTACTACGGACAGGGTGAAAAACTGTTTTTT
NA	NA	TRBV7-9	TRBJ1-1	CASSLNSEAFF	TGTGCCAGCAGCTTAAATAGTGAAGCTTTCTTT
TRBD2	once	TRBV6-5	TRBJ2-5	CASSMGLAAQETQYF	TGTGCCAGCAGCATGGGACTAGCGGCCCAAGAGACCCAGTACTTC
TRBD1	NA	TRBV19	TRBJ2-1	CASSPSGTAINEQFF	TGTGCCAGTAGTCCCTCCGGGACAGCGATTAATGAGCAGTTCTTC
TRBD1	once	TRBV5-6	TRBJ1-5	CASSAQGLTPQHF	TGTGCCAGCAGCGCACAGGGGTTGACGCCCCAGCATTTT
NA	NA	TRBV2	TRBJ1-2	CASSEGTADYGYTF	TGTGCCAGCAGTGAAGGGACAGCAGACTATGGCTACACCTTC
NA	NA	TRBV27	TRBJ2-3	CASLPVGETQGPSTDTQYF	TGTGCCAGCCTTCCCGTCGGAGAAACCCAAGGACCTAGCACAGATACGCAGTATTTT
NA	NA	TRBV27	TRBJ1-5	CASSLFVAQPQHF	TGTGCCAGCAGTTTATTTGTGGCTCAGCCCCAGCATTTT
NA	NA	TRBV27	TRBJ1-4	CASSWLTPDGNEKLFF	TGTGCCAGCAGTTGGTTGACACCCGACGGTAATGAAAAACTGTTTTTT
NA	once	TRBV13	TRBJ1-3	CASSLGPIGGFGNTIYF	TGTGCCAGCAGCTTAGGACCCATTGGGGGCTTTGGAAACACCATATATTTT
NA	NA	TRBV15	TRBJ2-7	CATSLPEGGEQYF	TGTGCCACCAGCCTCCCCGAAGGGGGGGAGCAGTACTTC
TRBD2	NA	TRBV4-1	TRBJ2-7	CASSQLASGSSYEQYF	TGCGCCAGCAGCCAACTTGCTAGCGGGTCCTCCTACGAGCAGTACTTC
NA	NA	TRBV19	TRBJ1-1	CASSYGPGTLAFF	TGTGCCAGTAGTTACGGACCGGGGACTTTGGCTTTCTTT
NA	NA	TRBV6-1	TRBJ1-1	CASSERWGTEAFF	TGTGCCAGCAGTGAACGTTGGGGAACTGAAGCTTTCTTT
NA	NA	TRBV19	TRBJ1-1	CASTRRAEGTEAFF	TGTGCCAGTACCCGGAGGGCGGAGGGCACTGAAGCTTTCTTT
NA	NA	TRBV5-4	TRBJ1-1	CASSPGTLLEAFF	TGTGCCAGCAGCCCCGGGACATTACTTGAAGCTTTCTTT
NA	NA	TRBV5-8	TRBJ1-2	CASTIRDDYGYTF	TGTGCCAGCACGATTCGGGACGACTATGGCTACACCTTC
NA	NA	TRBV7-9	TRBJ2-1	CASSPGRKSSYNEQFF	TGTGCCAGCAGCCCGGGACGAAAGAGCTCCTACAATGAGCAGTTCTTC
NA	NA	TRBV7-9	TRBJ1-4	CASSPDGEKLFF	TGTGCCAGCAGTCCAGACGGTGAAAAACTGTTTTTT
NA	few	TRBV6-5	TRBJ1-1	CASRQGTEAFF	TGTGCCAGCAGACAGGGCACTGAAGCTTTCTTT
NA	NA	TRBV30	TRBJ2-2	CAWSVQVRGAGELFF	TGTGCCTGGAGTGTACAGGTAAGAGGGGCAGGGGAGCTGTTTTTT
NA	NA	TRBV9	TRBJ2-7	CASSVDGSNYEQYF	TGTGCCAGCAGCGTAGATGGCTCGAACTACGAGCAGTACTTC
NA	NA	TRBV6-1	TRBJ1-2	CASSPDGALSGYTF	TGTGCCAGCAGTCCCGACGGAGCCCTTTCAGGCTACACCTTC
NA	NA	TRBV4-1	TRBJ1-1	CASSPLTRNTEAFF	TGCGCCAGCAGCCCCTTGACAAGGAACACTGAAGCTTTCTTT
TRBD2	NA	TRBV19	TRBJ2-3	CASSAEPGLALTQYF	TGTGCCAGTAGTGCCGAACCGGGACTAGCCCTTACGCAGTATTTT
NA	NA	TRBV11-3	TRBJ2-7	CASSLGVLDEQYF	TGTGCCAGCAGCTTAGGGGTTCTCGACGAGCAGTACTTC
NA	NA	TRBV5-4	TRBJ2-1	CASSDDFYNEQFF	TGTGCCAGCAGCGATGACTTCTACAATGAGCAGTTCTTC
NA	NA	TRBV9	TRBJ2-7	CASSVGTGSTYEQYF	TGTGCCAGCAGCGTAGGTACCGGGTCGACATACGAGCAGTACTTC
NA	NA	TRBV19	TRBJ1-1	CASSIGGQGATEAFF	TGTGCCAGTAGTATTGGGGGGCAAGGGGCCACTGAAGCTTTCTTT
NA	NA	TRBV13	TRBJ2-5	CASSPGRETQYF	TGTGCCAGCAGCCCAGGAAGGGAGACCCAGTACTTC
TRBD1	NA	TRBV27	TRBJ2-7	CASSSTGTGFPEQYF	TGTGCCAGCAGCTCAACGGGGACAGGGTTCCCCGAGCAGTACTTC